Presented here are 8 T cell receptor beta chains from one specimen sequenced in a study of PD-1 blockade in classical Hodgkin lymphoma. All patients experienced relapse after autologous stem cell transplantation, and brentuximab vedotin exposure was variable. Profiling relied on immunoSEQ multiplex PCR, and the TCRdb table lists in-frame clones only, not all of them. The sample lists under 20,000 clones; about 81% were seen once. Sample: peripheral blood mononuclear cells (PBMCs), taken before the second cycle of nivolumab. These receptors all come from a human donor with classical Hodgkin lymphoma.

The chain recombines TRBV28 with TRBJ2-7; D not resolved. The V and J ends lost 7 bases and 3 bases respectively, with 13 bases between them. This CDR3 comprises 13 residues. Per the germline V gene, CDR1 is MDHEN and CDR2 is SYDVKM. The CDR3 loop reads CASMNPLNYEQYF. CDR3 sequence (DNA): TGTGCCAGCATGAATCCCCTAAACTACGAGCAGTACTTC.

The chain recombines TRBV29-1 with TRBJ1-1; weak D call: TRBD1 (5 bases). CDR3 size: 13 residues. The germline CDR1 and CDR2 sequences are SQVTM and ANQGSEA. Deletions cut 7 bases from V and 1 base from J, with 13 bases between. CDR3 nucleotides: TGCAGCGCCGGGGGACGGGGGAACACTGAAGCTTTCTTT. Translating it yields CSAGGRGNTEAFF.

This clone was recorded a few times. CDR3 sequence reads: CASTDWRGGEQYF. CDR3 nucleotide sequence: TGTGCCAGTACTGACTGGCGCGGAGGCGAGCAGTACTTC. The chain is built from TRBV19 and TRBJ2-7, with D possibly TRBD2 on 5 matching bases. Per the germline V gene, CDR1 is LNHDA and CDR2 is SQIVND (reference sequence). Trimming stripped 7 bases from V and 6 bases from J, with 16 bases between. The CDR3 totals 13 residues.

The chain carries TRBV28 and TRBJ2-2; D remains ambiguous. Germline CDR1 MDHEN, CDR2 SYDVKM. V dropped 8 bases and J dropped 0 bases, with 7 bases sitting between them. The CDR3 is 13 amino acids. CDR3 DNA sequence: TGTGCCAGCCCTGACCCGAACACCGGGGAGCTGTTTTTT. This codes for CASPDPNTGELFF.

This chain uses TRBV5-1 with TRBJ1-2; D is unresolved. Germline CDR1 SGHRS, CDR2 YFSETQ. V lost 4 bases and J 5 bases, leaving 12 bases between the germline ends. CDR3 length: 13 amino acids. Written as DNA, the CDR3 is TGCGCCAGCAGCCTCTCAGGCGAATATGGCTACACCTTC. Amino acid sequence: CASSLSGEYGYTF.

This clone was seen a single time. This chain joins TRBV11-2 and TRBJ2-3, with TRBD2 matching over 9 bases. With 3 bases clipped from V and 0 bases from J, the junction kept 13 bases outside the gene matches. The CDR3 extends over 19 amino acids. Germline V lookup: CDR1 SGHAT, CDR2 FQNNGV. The CDR3 here is CASSFHPSGADTSTDTQYF. In nucleotides, the CDR3 is TGTGCCAGCAGCTTTCATCCTAGCGGGGCCGATACTAGCACAGATACGCAGTATTTT.

V gene TRBV9 combines with J gene TRBJ2-5; 8 bases agree with TRBD2. The junction had 7 bases not matched to a gene; V was cut back by 5 bases and J by 1 base. CDR1 and CDR2 (germline): SGDLS, YYNGEE. This CDR3 contains 15 residues. The CDR3 spells CASSPVGGAQETQYF. The CDR3 DNA sequence: TGTGCCAGCAGTCCTGTCGGGGGGGCCCAAGAGACCCAGTACTTC.

V is TRBV5-1 and J is TRBJ2-5; D not resolved. CDR1 and CDR2 from the germline V gene are SGHRS and YFSETQ. The CDR3 has 13 residues. V was clipped by 7 bases and J by 1 base, with 11 bases between them. CDR3 loop: CASARYFQETQYF. The CDR3 DNA reads as TGCGCCAGCGCAAGGTACTTCCAAGAGACCCAGTACTTC.